Listed below are T cell receptor beta chains from one sample, sequenced in a study of T-cell reconstitution after alpha-beta-depleted transplantation in children. One entry per CDR3 protein, called by TCRdb with MiXCR from the PCR reads. The sample lists nearly 400,000 distinct CDR3 sequences, around 21% occurring once. Sequenced here: PBMCs from the stem cell graft donor, sampled from the stem cell graft. The receptors were sampled from a human donor who donated a stem cell graft to a child with acute myeloid leukemia. Each CDR3 is given with its conserved first and last residue. Each record gives: D gene, J gene, V gene, clone size, CDR3 protein, CDR3 DNA. A D gene is named only where the DNA matches it firmly. Not every row has a clone size; where given, it reads once, few, many or a size class.

- TRBJ2-7 TRBV7-9 - CASSLAVQGGFYEQYF TGTGCCAGCAGCTTAGCGGTTCAGGGTGGGTTCTACGAGCAGTACTTC
- TRBJ2-6 TRBV6-5 many CASSYIDTWANVLTF TGTGCCAGCAGTTACATCGATACTTGGGCCAACGTCCTGACTTTC
TRBD2 TRBJ2-3 TRBV10-3 - CAISEDLAGMADTQYF TGTGCCATCAGTGAGGATCTAGCGGGAATGGCAGATACGCAGTATTTT
- TRBJ2-7 TRBV25-1 - CASSEKGQSGGGYEQYF TGTGCCAGCAGTGAAAAGGGGCAGTCCGGGGGAGGCTACGAGCAGTACTTC
- TRBJ1-6 TRBV5-1 - CASSLGDKDNSPLHF TGCGCCAGCAGCTTGGGGGACAAGGATAATTCACCCCTCCACTTT
- TRBJ1-4 TRBV20-1 few CSARDPSDKNEKLFF TGCAGTGCTAGAGATCCTTCGGACAAGAATGAAAAACTGTTTTTT
- TRBJ2-3 TRBV12-3/TRBV12-4 few CASSFPIPYVGDTQYF TGTGCCAGCAGTTTCCCTATTCCCTATGTGGGGGATACGCAGTATTTT
TRBD1 TRBJ2-1 TRBV5-1 few CASSPGQGDNEQFF TGTGCCAGCAGTCCGGGACAGGGGGACAATGAGCAGTTCTTC
- TRBJ1-5 TRBV29-1 many CSVAGSGNNQPQHF TGCAGCGTTGCGGGGTCCGGGAACAATCAGCCCCAGCATTTT
- TRBJ2-1 TRBV3-1 - CASSQGLGSYNEQFF TGTGCCAGCAGCCAAGGGCTCGGGTCCTACAATGAGCAGTTCTTC
- TRBJ2-5 TRBV28 - CASAVGSSGAETQYF TGTGCCAGCGCGGTCGGGAGTTCGGGTGCGGAGACCCAGTACTTC
TRBD2 TRBJ2-5 TRBV12-3/TRBV12-4 - CASSRDYIRGETQYF TGTGCCAGCAGCCGGGACTACATCCGGGGAGAGACCCAGTACTTC
- TRBJ2-1 TRBV20-1 many CSALNGAALQDEQFF TGCAGTGCCCTAAATGGGGCAGCCCTACAGGATGAGCAGTTCTTC
TRBD1 TRBJ1-4 TRBV7-8 few CASRRTGANEKLFF TGTGCCAGCAGGAGGACAGGGGCGAATGAAAAACTGTTTTTT
TRBD2 TRBJ2-7 TRBV3-1 - CASSQDSYIAGVSYEQYF TGTGCCAGCAGCCAAGATTCCTATATAGCGGGGGTATCCTACGAGCAGTACTTC
TRBD1 TRBJ2-5 TRBV2 - CASLRGTAQETQYF TGTGCCAGCTTGAGGGGGACAGCACAAGAGACCCAGTACTTC
- TRBJ2-1 TRBV20-1 many CSARAREAAEQFF TGCAGTGCTAGAGCACGGGAAGCAGCTGAGCAGTTCTTC
TRBD1 TRBJ2-7 TRBV7-9 - CASSFGTGLHYEQYF TGTGCCAGCAGCTTTGGGACAGGGTTGCACTACGAGCAGTACTTC
- TRBJ1-2 TRBV20-1 many CSAILWDELSYGYTF TGCAGTGCTATCCTCTGGGACGAGCTTAGCTATGGCTACACCTTC
TRBD2 TRBJ2-1 TRBV3-1 - CASSRSVAGLNEQFF TGTGCCAGCAGCCGTTCGGTAGCGGGATTAAATGAGCAGTTCTTC
TRBD2 TRBJ2-3 TRBV20-1 - CSASLGTSGSFRKTDTQYF TGCAGTGCTAGCCTCGGGACTAGCGGGAGTTTCCGGAAAACAGATACGCAGTATTTT
TRBD1 TRBJ1-3 TRBV28 - CASRLGQGAGNTIYF TGTGCCAGCAGGTTGGGGCAGGGGGCTGGAAACACCATATATTTT
TRBD2 TRBJ2-7 TRBV7-8 - CASSTTAGLAGGYEQYF TGTGCCAGCAGCACCACCGCCGGACTAGCGGGAGGGTACGAGCAGTACTTC
- TRBJ2-2 TRBV6-5 - CASSYGPGVTGELFF TGTGCCAGCAGTTACGGTCCCGGGGTCACCGGGGAGCTGTTTTTT
- TRBJ2-2 TRBV20-1 many CSARDGRELFF TGCAGTGCTAGAGACGGGAGGGAGCTGTTTTTT
- TRBJ2-7 TRBV7-2 - CASTPSGYEQYF TGTGCCAGTACCCCATCGGGGTACGAGCAGTACTTC
- TRBJ1-5 TRBV28 - CASRYSNQPQHF TGTGCCAGCAGATATAGCAATCAGCCCCAGCATTTT
TRBD2 TRBJ2-1 TRBV10-3 many CAISESALAGVAYNEQFF TGTGCCATCAGTGAGTCAGCACTAGCGGGAGTTGCCTACAATGAGCAGTTCTTC
- TRBJ1-1 TRBV6-1 many CASSGDFWNTEAFF TGTGCCAGCAGTGGAGACTTTTGGAACACTGAAGCTTTCTTT